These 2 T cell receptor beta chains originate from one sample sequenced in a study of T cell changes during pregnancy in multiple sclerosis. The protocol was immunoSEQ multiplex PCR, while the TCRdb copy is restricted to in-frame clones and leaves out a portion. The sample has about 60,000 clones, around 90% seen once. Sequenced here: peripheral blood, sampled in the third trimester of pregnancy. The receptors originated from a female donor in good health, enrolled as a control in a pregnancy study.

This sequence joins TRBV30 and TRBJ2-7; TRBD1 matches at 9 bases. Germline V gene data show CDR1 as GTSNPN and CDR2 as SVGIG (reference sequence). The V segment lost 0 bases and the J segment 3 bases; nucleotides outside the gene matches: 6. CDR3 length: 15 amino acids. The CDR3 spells CAWSVPGQGDYEQYF. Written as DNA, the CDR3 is TGTGCCTGGAGTGTTCCGGGACAGGGTGACTACGAGCAGTACTTC. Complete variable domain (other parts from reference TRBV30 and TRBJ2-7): SQTIHQWPATLVQPVGSPLSLECTVEGTSNPNLYWYRQAAGRGLQLLFYSVGIGQISSEVPQNLSASRPQDRQFILSSKKLLLSDSGFYLCAWSVPGQGDYEQYFGPGTRLTVT.

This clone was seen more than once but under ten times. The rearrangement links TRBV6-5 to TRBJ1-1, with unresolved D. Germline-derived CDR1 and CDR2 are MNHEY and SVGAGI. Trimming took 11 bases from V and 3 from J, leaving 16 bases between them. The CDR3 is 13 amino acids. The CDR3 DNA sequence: TGTGCCGGTCAACGGCGGAGGGACACTGAAGCTTTCTTT. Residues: CAGQRRRDTEAFF.